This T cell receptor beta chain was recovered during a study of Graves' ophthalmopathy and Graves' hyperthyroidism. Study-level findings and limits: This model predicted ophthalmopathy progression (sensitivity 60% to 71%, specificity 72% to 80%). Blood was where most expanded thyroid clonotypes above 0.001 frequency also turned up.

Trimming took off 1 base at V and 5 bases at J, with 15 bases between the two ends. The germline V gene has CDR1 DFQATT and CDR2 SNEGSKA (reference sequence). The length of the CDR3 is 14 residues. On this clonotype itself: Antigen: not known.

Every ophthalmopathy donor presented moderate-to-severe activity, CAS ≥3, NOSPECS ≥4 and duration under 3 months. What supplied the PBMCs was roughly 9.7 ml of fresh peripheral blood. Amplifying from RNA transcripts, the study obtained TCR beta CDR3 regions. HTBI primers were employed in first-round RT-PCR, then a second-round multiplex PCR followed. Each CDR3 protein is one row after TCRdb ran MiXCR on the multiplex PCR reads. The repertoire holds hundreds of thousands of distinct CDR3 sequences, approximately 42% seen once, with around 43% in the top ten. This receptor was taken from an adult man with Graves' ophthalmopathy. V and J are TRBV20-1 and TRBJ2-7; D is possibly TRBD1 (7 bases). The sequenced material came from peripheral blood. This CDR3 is CSARAGGSSDEQYF. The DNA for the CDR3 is TGCAGTGCTAGAGCAGGGGGGAGTAGCGACGAGCAGTACTTC.